These T cell receptor beta chains were read from a single sample in a study of human T cells and chemical hapten exposure. TCRdb independently ran MiXCR on the RACE reads; one entry per CDR3 protein. This sample yields around 380,000 distinct CDR3 sequences, of which 4.5% to 7% are seen a single time; about 8.7% belongs to the top ten. The input for sequencing was whole blood, taken in connection with sensitization to the hapten diphenylcyclopropenone (DPC). The receptor source for this set is a woman under 30 with alopecia areata. Some clones in this sample may be carry-over from other donors' samples. The CDR3 runs from the conserved cysteine through the conserved F or W. The order of the fields is V gene, CDR3 length, J gene, D gene, clone size, CDR3 DNA, CDR3 protein. D genes are given only for firm matches. The size entry is marked missing in some rows and otherwise reads once, few, many or a size class.

v_gene: TRBV5-4; len: 16; j_gene: TRBJ2-1; d_gene: TRBD2; abundance: many; CDR3nt: TGTGCCAGCAGCCCCGGAACTAGCGGGGAAGGCAATGAGCAGTTCTTC; CDR3aa: CASSPGTSGEGNEQFF
v_gene: TRBV12-5; len: 14; j_gene: TRBJ2-1; d_gene: TRBD1; abundance: NA; CDR3nt: TGTGCTAGTGCCTTAGGGACAGGGTATCATGAGCAGTTCTTC; CDR3aa: CASALGTGYHEQFF
v_gene: TRBV4-3; len: 15; j_gene: TRBJ1-2; d_gene: TRBD1; abundance: many; CDR3nt: TGCGCCAGCAGCCTCCGAACAGGGGCTCGCGATGGCTACACCTTC; CDR3aa: CASSLRTGARDGYTF
v_gene: TRBV18; len: 14; j_gene: TRBJ1-4; d_gene: TRBD1; abundance: NA; CDR3nt: TGTGCCAGCTCACCATCGCAGGGGGCTGAAAAACTGTTTTTT; CDR3aa: CASSPSQGAEKLFF
v_gene: TRBV4-3; len: 17; j_gene: TRBJ1-3; d_gene: TRBD1; abundance: many; CDR3nt: TGCGCCAGCAGCCAAGATGACAGGGAGAGGGCTGGAAACACCATATATTTT; CDR3aa: CASSQDDRERAGNTIYF
v_gene: TRBV18; len: 13; j_gene: TRBJ1-4; d_gene: NA; abundance: few; CDR3nt: TGTGCCAGCTCACCGTCCAGGGAGGAAAAACTGTTTTTT; CDR3aa: CASSPSREEKLFF
v_gene: TRBV3-1; len: 17; j_gene: TRBJ2-1; d_gene: TRBD2; abundance: NA; CDR3nt: TGTGCCAGCAGCCAAGATCTCGGCAGCGGGGGGGCTAATGAGCAGTTCTTC; CDR3aa: CASSQDLGSGGANEQFF
v_gene: TRBV19; len: 13; j_gene: TRBJ2-1; d_gene: NA; abundance: few; CDR3nt: TGTGCCAGTAATAGGGGGGGAAATTATGAGCAGTTCTTC; CDR3aa: CASNRGGNYEQFF
v_gene: TRBV10-3; len: 12; j_gene: TRBJ1-6; d_gene: TRBD1; abundance: once; CDR3nt: TGTGCCATCAGACAGGGGGATTCACCCCTCCACTTT; CDR3aa: CAIRQGDSPLHF
v_gene: TRBV6-2/TRBV6-3; len: 12; j_gene: TRBJ2-1; d_gene: TRBD1; abundance: many; CDR3nt: TGTGCCAGCACAACCCCCGGGACAGAAATGTTCTTC; CDR3aa: CASTTPGTEMFF
v_gene: TRBV6-5; len: 13; j_gene: TRBJ1-6; d_gene: NA; abundance: many; CDR3nt: TGTGCCAGCAATTCTCAGGAGGATTCACCCCTCCACTTT; CDR3aa: CASNSQEDSPLHF
v_gene: TRBV4-3; len: 15; j_gene: TRBJ2-3; d_gene: TRBD2; abundance: NA; CDR3nt: TGCGCCAGCAGCCCAGCGGGGGGGCGCCCAGATACGCAGTATTTT; CDR3aa: CASSPAGGRPDTQYF
v_gene: TRBV6-5; len: 14; j_gene: TRBJ1-6; d_gene: NA; abundance: few; CDR3nt: TGTGCCAGCAGTTACGGGGGAGACAATTCACCCCTCCACTTT; CDR3aa: CASSYGGDNSPLHF
v_gene: TRBV4-1; len: 15; j_gene: TRBJ2-7; d_gene: NA; abundance: NA; CDR3nt: TGCGCCAGCAGCCGAGAGACAGGAACCGACTACGAGCAGTACTTC; CDR3aa: CASSRETGTDYEQYF
v_gene: TRBV6-1; len: 16; j_gene: TRBJ1-1; d_gene: NA; abundance: NA; CDR3nt: TGTGCCAGCAGTGGGGTGGTAACGGGCTCGAACACTGAAGCTTTCTTT; CDR3aa: CASSGVVTGSNTEAFF
v_gene: TRBV4-2; len: 18; j_gene: TRBJ2-1; d_gene: TRBD2; abundance: few; CDR3nt: TGTGCCAGCAGCCCAGCTGGCAGGGAGGGGTTCTCCTACAATGAGCAGTTCTTC; CDR3aa: CASSPAGREGFSYNEQFF
v_gene: TRBV19; len: 15; j_gene: TRBJ2-1; d_gene: NA; abundance: few; CDR3nt: TGTGCCAGTAGTCAGGTCGGGACCTCCTACAATGAGCAGTTCTTC; CDR3aa: CASSQVGTSYNEQFF
v_gene: TRBV6-5; len: 16; j_gene: TRBJ2-6; d_gene: NA; abundance: many; CDR3nt: TGTGCCAGCAGTTACTCAAGGGTGACTGGGGCCAACGTCCTGACTTTC; CDR3aa: CASSYSRVTGANVLTF
v_gene: TRBV2; len: 14; j_gene: TRBJ1-2; d_gene: NA; abundance: NA; CDR3nt: TGTGCCAGCAGTGAGAGGACCCGCAACTATGGCTACACCTTC; CDR3aa: CASSERTRNYGYTF
v_gene: TRBV6-5; len: 14; j_gene: TRBJ2-4; d_gene: NA; abundance: NA; CDR3nt: TGTGCCAGCAGTCGACGGGAGGCCAAAAACATTCAGTACTTC; CDR3aa: CASSRREAKNIQYF
v_gene: TRBV29-1; len: 15; j_gene: TRBJ2-5; d_gene: NA; abundance: many; CDR3nt: TGCAGCGTTGACCAGGGCGACTGGAACCAAGAGACCCAGTACTTC; CDR3aa: CSVDQGDWNQETQYF
v_gene: TRBV6-6; len: 14; j_gene: TRBJ2-1; d_gene: TRBD1; abundance: many; CDR3nt: TGTGCCAGCAGTTACCGGGACAGGGCGAATGAGCAGTTCTTC; CDR3aa: CASSYRDRANEQFF
v_gene: TRBV18; len: 15; j_gene: TRBJ2-2; d_gene: TRBD1; abundance: many; CDR3nt: TGTGCCAGCTCACTGACAGGGGCGAACACCGGGGAGCTGTTTTTT; CDR3aa: CASSLTGANTGELFF
v_gene: TRBV25-1; len: 16; j_gene: TRBJ2-3; d_gene: NA; abundance: few; CDR3nt: TGTGCCAGCAGTGAAAGTGGGGCTACCAGCACAGATACGCAGTATTTT; CDR3aa: CASSESGATSTDTQYF
v_gene: TRBV27; len: 14; j_gene: TRBJ1-1; d_gene: NA; abundance: NA; CDR3nt: TGTGCCAGCAGTTTAAGTATATCAAGGGTCGGCGCTTTCTTT; CDR3aa: CASSLSISRVGAFF
v_gene: TRBV4-3; len: 15; j_gene: TRBJ2-3; d_gene: NA; abundance: NA; CDR3nt: TGCGCCAGCAGCCAACGGCAAGGGATCACAGATACGCAGTATTTT; CDR3aa: CASSQRQGITDTQYF
v_gene: TRBV6-2/TRBV6-3; len: 15; j_gene: TRBJ1-1; d_gene: TRBD1; abundance: few; CDR3nt: TGTGCCAGCAGACCCTCCGGGACAGGGTGGACTGAAGCTTTCTTT; CDR3aa: CASRPSGTGWTEAFF
v_gene: TRBV2; len: 16; j_gene: TRBJ1-3; d_gene: TRBD1; abundance: many; CDR3nt: TGTGCCAGCAGGGGGACAGGGATGATCTCTGGAAACACCATATATTTT; CDR3aa: CASRGTGMISGNTIYF
v_gene: TRBV10-3; len: 15; j_gene: TRBJ2-7; d_gene: TRBD2; abundance: few; CDR3nt: TGTGCCATCAGTAGCACCGGGGCCCGGGGGGACGAGCAGTACTTC; CDR3aa: CAISSTGARGDEQYF
v_gene: TRBV5-1; len: 16; j_gene: TRBJ2-3; d_gene: NA; abundance: NA; CDR3nt: TGCGCCAGCAGCCCCCTAGCAGGAAGCGCGGCAGATACGCAGTATTTT; CDR3aa: CASSPLAGSAADTQYF
v_gene: TRBV7-2; len: 15; j_gene: TRBJ1-5; d_gene: NA; abundance: few; CDR3nt: TGTGCCAGCAGCTCGTACCCCCAGGGAAATCAGCCCCAGCATTTT; CDR3aa: CASSSYPQGNQPQHF
v_gene: TRBV6-5; len: 14; j_gene: TRBJ1-2; d_gene: NA; abundance: few; CDR3nt: TGTGCCAGCAGTTACTCGTACAGTAACTATGGCTACACCTTC; CDR3aa: CASSYSYSNYGYTF
v_gene: TRBV7-2; len: 17; j_gene: TRBJ2-3; d_gene: NA; abundance: many; CDR3nt: TGTGCCAGCAGCTTAGCCCTAGCCGGGGGATATTCGGATACGCAGTATTTT; CDR3aa: CASSLALAGGYSDTQYF
v_gene: TRBV29-1; len: 15; j_gene: TRBJ2-1; d_gene: TRBD2; abundance: few; CDR3nt: TGCAGCGCCCCCGGTGGGGCGGGGGGAAACAATGAGCAGTTCTTC; CDR3aa: CSAPGGAGGNNEQFF
v_gene: TRBV12-5; len: 11; j_gene: TRBJ2-1; d_gene: NA; abundance: NA; CDR3nt: TGTGCTAGTGGCCTTGCCAATGAGCAGTTCTTC; CDR3aa: CASGLANEQFF
v_gene: TRBV3-1; len: 16; j_gene: TRBJ1-6; d_gene: NA; abundance: many; CDR3nt: TGTGCCAGCAGCCAAGGGTCGGGCTCCTATAATTCACCCCTCCACTTT; CDR3aa: CASSQGSGSYNSPLHF